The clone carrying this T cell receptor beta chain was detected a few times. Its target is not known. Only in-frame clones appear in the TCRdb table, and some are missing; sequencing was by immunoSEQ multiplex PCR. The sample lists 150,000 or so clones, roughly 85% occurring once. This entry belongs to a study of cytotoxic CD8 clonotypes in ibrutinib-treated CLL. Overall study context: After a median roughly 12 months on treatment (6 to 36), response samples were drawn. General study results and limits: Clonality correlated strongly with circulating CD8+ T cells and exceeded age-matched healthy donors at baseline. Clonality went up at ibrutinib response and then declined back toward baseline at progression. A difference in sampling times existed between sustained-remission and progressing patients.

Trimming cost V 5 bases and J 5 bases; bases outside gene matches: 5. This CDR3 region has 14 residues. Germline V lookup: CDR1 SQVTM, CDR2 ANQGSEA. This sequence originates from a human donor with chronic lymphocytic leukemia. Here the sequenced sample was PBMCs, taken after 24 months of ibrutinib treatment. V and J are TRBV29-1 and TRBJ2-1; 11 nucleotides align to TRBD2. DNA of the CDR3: TGCAGCGTTTACGGGACTAGCGGAAACAATGAGCAGTTCTTC. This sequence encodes CSVYGTSGNNEQFF.